The rows below give T cell receptor beta chains drawn from one sample of a study of identical twins. In TCRdb, the 5' RACE reads were re-called with MiXCR into one record per CDR3 protein. The sample shows fewer than 350,000 distinct CDR3 sequences, roughly 8.6% of them seen only once. These data were also reused for a study on yellow fever vaccine responses in identical twins.

The sample comprised memory (CD45RO+) T cells sorted from blood. The receptors derive from a woman younger than 30 in good health. Each CDR3 is given with its conserved first and last residue. D genes are given only for firm matches. For some rows the clone size is stated as once, few or many, or as a class when expanded; others skip it.

D: TRBD1; J: TRBJ2-7; V: TRBV7-6; size: few; DNA: TGTGCCAGCAGCTTAGCGGGGACAGGGACCTACGAGCAGTACTTC; CDR3: CASSLAGTGTYEQYF
D: -; J: TRBJ1-2; V: TRBV18; size: few; DNA: TGTGCCAGCTCGTACGACAGATTTGTTCCCACCTTC; CDR3: CASSYDRFVPTF
D: -; J: TRBJ2-5; V: TRBV3-1; size: once; DNA: TGTGCCAGCAGCCCTGGACTCATAAGCACCGTTCGGGGAGAGACCCAGTACTTC; CDR3: CASSPGLISTVRGETQYF
D: -; J: TRBJ1-1; V: TRBV7-2; size: few; DNA: TGTGCCAGCGGAAAGGGACACCTTGAGAGGACTGAAGCTTTCTTT; CDR3: CASGKGHLERTEAFF
D: -; J: TRBJ2-1; V: TRBV3-1; size: -; DNA: TGTGCCAGCAGAGCCGGGACTTTTAATGAGCAGTTCTTC; CDR3: CASRAGTFNEQFF
D: -; J: TRBJ1-1; V: TRBV3-1; size: many; DNA: TGTGCCAGCTCCCGGGAGGGGTCGAACACTGAAGCTTTCTTT; CDR3: CASSREGSNTEAFF
D: -; J: TRBJ2-2; V: TRBV20-1; size: few; DNA: TGCAGTGCTAATGAAGTGCGTTCGAACACCGGGGAGCTGTTTTTT; CDR3: CSANEVRSNTGELFF
D: -; J: TRBJ2-7; V: TRBV7-3; size: -; DNA: TGTGCCAGCAGCTTACAGTCGGGCGGGACCTACGAGCAGTACTTC; CDR3: CASSLQSGGTYEQYF
D: -; J: TRBJ2-1; V: TRBV27; size: many; DNA: TGTGCCAGCAGCCCGGACGAATACAATGAGCAGTTCTTC; CDR3: CASSPDEYNEQFF
D: -; J: TRBJ1-1; V: TRBV20-1; size: many; DNA: TGCAGTGCTAGAGGGACGAACACTGAAGCTTTCTTT; CDR3: CSARGTNTEAFF
D: -; J: TRBJ2-3; V: TRBV28; size: few; DNA: TGTGCCAGCAGTCAAGGGTGGGGGGGCCGCGGAGATACGCAGTATTTT; CDR3: CASSQGWGGRGDTQYF
D: TRBD2; J: TRBJ2-7; V: TRBV3-1; size: few; DNA: TGTGCCAGCAGCCAAGGAGCTAGCGGGAGGGGAAACTACGAGCAGTACTTC; CDR3: CASSQGASGRGNYEQYF
D: -; J: TRBJ2-2; V: TRBV5-1; size: -; DNA: TGCGCCAGCAGCATGACAGCGAACACCGGGGAGCTGTTTTTT; CDR3: CASSMTANTGELFF
D: TRBD2; J: TRBJ2-3; V: TRBV3-1; size: few; DNA: TGTGCCAGCAGGCCTACTAGCGGGGGGGTGGCAGATACGCAGTATTTT; CDR3: CASRPTSGGVADTQYF
D: -; J: TRBJ2-7; V: TRBV27; size: few; DNA: TGTGCCAGCAGTTTGAACAGGGTAGCGGTCGAGCAGTACTTC; CDR3: CASSLNRVAVEQYF
D: -; J: TRBJ2-1; V: TRBV29-1; size: -; DNA: TGCAGCGTTGAAGTCTCGGCTAGCGACAACAATGAGCAGTTCTTC; CDR3: CSVEVSASDNNEQFF
D: TRBD1; J: TRBJ1-2; V: TRBV7-9; size: -; DNA: TGTGCCAGCAGCTCGTCCGCCGGGACAGGGTACTATGGCTACACCTTC; CDR3: CASSSSAGTGYYGYTF
D: TRBD2; J: TRBJ2-3; V: TRBV29-1; size: -; DNA: TGCAGCGTTGAACTAGCGGGAGGGATGACAGATACGCAGTATTTT; CDR3: CSVELAGGMTDTQYF
D: -; J: TRBJ1-1; V: TRBV20-1; size: many; DNA: TGCAGTGCTAGACCGGACGGCGAAGCTTTCTTT; CDR3: CSARPDGEAFF
D: TRBD1; J: TRBJ1-6; V: TRBV5-1; size: few; DNA: TGCGCCAGCAGCTCCGAGGGACAGAATAATTCACCCCTCCACTTT; CDR3: CASSSEGQNNSPLHF
D: TRBD2; J: TRBJ2-1; V: TRBV20-1; size: few; DNA: TGCAGTGCTAGACTGACTAGCGGGGGGTTTTATGAGCAGTTCTTC; CDR3: CSARLTSGGFYEQFF
D: TRBD2; J: TRBJ2-3; V: TRBV28; size: many; DNA: TGTGCCAGCAGTCCACCCAGCGGGGGCCTAAAGGGCACAGATACGCAGTATTTT; CDR3: CASSPPSGGLKGTDTQYF
D: TRBD1; J: TRBJ2-1; V: TRBV25-1; size: many; DNA: TGTGCCAGCAGTACGCAACAGGGGAATGAGCAGTTCTTC; CDR3: CASSTQQGNEQFF
D: TRBD1; J: TRBJ1-1; V: TRBV10-3; size: few; DNA: TGTGCCATCAGGAGGGAGGGACAGGGGGCAAGTGAAGCTTTCTTT; CDR3: CAIRREGQGASEAFF
D: -; J: TRBJ2-2; V: TRBV11-2; size: -; DNA: TGTGCCAGCAGCCAAATACCTCCCGGGGAGCTGTTTTTT; CDR3: CASSQIPPGELFF
D: TRBD1; J: TRBJ2-1; V: TRBV11-2; size: many; DNA: TGTGCCAGCAGCCAGGACAGGGGCAACCATGAGCAGTTCTTC; CDR3: CASSQDRGNHEQFF
D: TRBD1; J: TRBJ2-5; V: TRBV20-1; size: few; DNA: TGCAGTGCTTCGTCAACAGGGGGCAAGGAGACCCAGTACTTC; CDR3: CSASSTGGKETQYF
D: -; J: TRBJ2-1; V: TRBV6-1; size: few; DNA: TGTGCCAGCAGTGAATTCCGTCTAGCGTCGTACAATGAGCAGTTCTTC; CDR3: CASSEFRLASYNEQFF
D: -; J: TRBJ1-2; V: TRBV6-5; size: many; DNA: TGTGCCAGCCTAGGGGGTAGCTATGGCTACACCTTC; CDR3: CASLGGSYGYTF
D: -; J: TRBJ1-2; V: TRBV7-2; size: many; DNA: TGTGCCAGCAGCTTAGTTCCTTTCTATGGCTACACCTTC; CDR3: CASSLVPFYGYTF
D: TRBD1; J: TRBJ1-2; V: TRBV12-3/TRBV12-4; size: -; DNA: TGTGCCAGCAGTTTCGGGCAGGGGGGGTGCACCTTC; CDR3: CASSFGQGGCTF